The 6 T cell receptor beta chains below all came from one sample that was sequenced in a study of T cell changes during pregnancy in multiple sclerosis. Some clones are missing from TCRdb's copy, which holds only in-frame ones; the method was immunoSEQ multiplex PCR. The sample contains fewer than 110,000 clones, around 90% of which appear only once. The specimen was peripheral blood, collected in the second trimester of pregnancy. These receptors came from a female donor with multiple sclerosis, enrolled in a pregnancy study.

The chain's CDR3 is CASSLGSGTGGMNTEAFF. Here the CDR3 DNA reads TGTGCCAGCAGCTTAGGCTCCGGGACAGGGGGGATGAACACTGAAGCTTTCTTT. The J gene is TRBJ1-1, the V gene TRBV13; 11 nucleotides agree with TRBD1. Losses at the gene ends were 0 bases for V and 0 bases for J; bases not matched to a gene: 6. The germline gives CDR1 PRHDT, CDR2 FYEKMQ (reference sequence). The length of the CDR3 is 18 residues. The full variable domain, with the rest looked up from reference TRBV13 and TRBJ1-1, is AAGVIQSPRHLIKEKRETATLKCYPIPRHDTVYWYQQGPGQDPQFLISFYEKMQSDKGSIPDRFSAQQFSDYHSELNMSSLELGDSALYFCASSLGSGTGGMNTEAFFGQGTRLTVV.

The chain employs TRBV7-2 and TRBJ2-1, with TRBD1 matching over 8 bases. The CDR3 has 13 amino acids. Per germline, CDR1 SGHTA and CDR2 FQGNSA. J lost 8 bases, V lost 5 bases, and 5 bases had no gene match. The CDR3 loop reads CASSPRQGHEQFF. The CDR3 DNA follows: TGTGCCAGCAGCCCCCGACAGGGGCATGAGCAGTTCTTC.

J is TRBJ2-4 and V is TRBV7-2; 11 nucleotides align to TRBD1. The junction had 6 bases not matched to a gene; V was cut back by 5 bases and J by 6 bases. The length of the CDR3 is 15 residues. Germline V gene sequence: CDR1 SGHTA, CDR2 FQGNSA. The CDR3 DNA is TGTGCCAGCAGCCTAACCGGGACAGGGGGAAACATTCAGTACTTC. Translated, it gives CASSLTGTGGNIQYF.

This chain joins TRBV30 and TRBJ2-3; 11 bases agree with TRBD1. V was pared by 5 bases and J by 3 bases, with 7 bases of the junction left unmatched. The CDR3 consists of 15 residues. Germline CDR1 is GTSNPN and CDR2 is SVGIG (reference sequence). CDR3 bases: TGTGCCTGGGGTTGGACAGGGGGCGTGACAGATACGCAGTATTTT. It codes for CAWGWTGGVTDTQYF.

This clone has a handful of counts. DNA for the CDR3: TGTGCCAGCAGTGAATATCCAGGATATGGCTACACCTTC. Protein: CASSEYPGYGYTF. This chain uses TRBV25-1 with TRBJ1-2; D gene unclear. The CDR3 has 13 residues. The germline gives CDR1 MGHDK, CDR2 SYGVNS. V lost 0 bases to trimming and J lost 5 bases, with 7 bases between them.

The chain is built from TRBV5-1 and TRBJ2-5, with a possible D match to TRBD2 (6 bases). V lost 3 bases, J lost 3 bases, and 6 bases lay in between. Germline V gene lookup returns CDR1 SGHRS and CDR2 YFSETQ. This CDR3 has 12 amino acids. In DNA, the CDR3 is TGCGCCAGCAGCTCGGGAGAAGAGACCCAGTACTTC. The encoded protein is CASSSGEETQYF.